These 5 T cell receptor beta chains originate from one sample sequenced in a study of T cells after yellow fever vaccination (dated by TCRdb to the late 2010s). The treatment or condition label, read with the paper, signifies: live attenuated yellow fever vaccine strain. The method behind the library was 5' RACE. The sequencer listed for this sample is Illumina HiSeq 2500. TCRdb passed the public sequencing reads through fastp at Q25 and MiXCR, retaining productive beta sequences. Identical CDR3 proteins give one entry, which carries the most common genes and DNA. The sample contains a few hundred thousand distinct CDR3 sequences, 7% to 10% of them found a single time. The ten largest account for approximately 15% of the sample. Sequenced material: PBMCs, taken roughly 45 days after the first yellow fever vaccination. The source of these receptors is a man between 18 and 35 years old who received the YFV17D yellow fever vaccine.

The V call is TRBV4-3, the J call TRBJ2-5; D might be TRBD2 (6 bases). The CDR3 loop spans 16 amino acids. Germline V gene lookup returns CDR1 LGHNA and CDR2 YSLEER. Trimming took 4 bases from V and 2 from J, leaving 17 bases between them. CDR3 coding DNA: TGCGCCAGCAGCCCCAACTTAGCGGTACAACAAGAGACCCAGTACTTC. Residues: CASSPNLAVQQETQYF.

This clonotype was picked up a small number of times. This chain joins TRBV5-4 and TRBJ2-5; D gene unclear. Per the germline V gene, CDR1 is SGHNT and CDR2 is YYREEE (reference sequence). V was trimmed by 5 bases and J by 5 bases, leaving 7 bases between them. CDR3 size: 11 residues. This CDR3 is CASRQGETQYF. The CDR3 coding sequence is TGTGCCAGCAGGCAAGGGGAGACCCAGTACTTC. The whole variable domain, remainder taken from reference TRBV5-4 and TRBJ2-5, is ETGVTQSPTHLIKTRGQQVTLRCSSQSGHNTVSWYQQALGQGPQFIFQYYREEENGRGNFPPRFSGLQFPNYSSELNVNALELDDSALYLCASRQGETQYFGPGTRLLVL.

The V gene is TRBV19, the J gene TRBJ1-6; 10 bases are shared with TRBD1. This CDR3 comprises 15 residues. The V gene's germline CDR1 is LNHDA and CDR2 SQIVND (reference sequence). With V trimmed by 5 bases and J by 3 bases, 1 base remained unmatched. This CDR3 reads CASSGTGDYNSPLHF. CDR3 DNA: TGTGCCAGTAGTGGGACAGGGGACTATAATTCACCCCTCCACTTT.

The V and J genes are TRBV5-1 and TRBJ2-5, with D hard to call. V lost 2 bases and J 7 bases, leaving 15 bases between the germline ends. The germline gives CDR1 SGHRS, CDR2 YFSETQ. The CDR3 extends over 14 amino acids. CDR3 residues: CASSFSETVGTQYF. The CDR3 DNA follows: TGCGCCAGCAGCTTCTCGGAGACTGTTGGGACCCAGTACTTC. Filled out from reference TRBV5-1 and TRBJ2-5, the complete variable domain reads KAGVTQTPRYLIKTRGQQVTLSCSPISGHRSVSWYQQTPGQGLQFLFEYFSETQRNKGNFPGRFSGRQFSNSRSEMNVSTLELGDSALYLCASSFSETVGTQYFGPGTRLLVL.

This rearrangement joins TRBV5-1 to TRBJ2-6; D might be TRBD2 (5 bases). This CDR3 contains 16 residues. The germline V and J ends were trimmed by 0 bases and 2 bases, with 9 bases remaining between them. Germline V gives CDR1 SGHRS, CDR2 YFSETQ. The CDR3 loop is CASSLGGSAGANVLTF. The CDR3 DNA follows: TGCGCCAGCAGCTTGGGAGGGTCGGCTGGGGCCAACGTCCTGACTTTC.